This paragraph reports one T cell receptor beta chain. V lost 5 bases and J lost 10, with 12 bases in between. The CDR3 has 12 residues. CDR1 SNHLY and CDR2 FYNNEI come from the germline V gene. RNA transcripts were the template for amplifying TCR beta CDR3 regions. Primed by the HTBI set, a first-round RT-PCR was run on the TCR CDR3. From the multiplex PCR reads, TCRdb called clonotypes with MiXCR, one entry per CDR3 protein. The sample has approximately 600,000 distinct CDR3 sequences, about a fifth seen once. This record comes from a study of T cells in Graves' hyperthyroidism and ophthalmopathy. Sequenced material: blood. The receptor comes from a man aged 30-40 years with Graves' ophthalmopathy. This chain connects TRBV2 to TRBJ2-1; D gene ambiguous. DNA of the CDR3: TGTGCCAGCAGTTGGGCGGCCTCCGAGCAGTTCTTC. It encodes CASSWAASEQFF. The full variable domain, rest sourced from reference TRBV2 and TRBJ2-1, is EPEVTQTPSHQVTQMGQEVILRCVPISNHLYFYWYRQILGQKVEFLVSFYNNEISEKSEIFDDQFSVERPDGSNFTLKIRSTKLEDSAMYFCASSWAASEQFFGPGTRLTVL.